The following is a T cell receptor (beta chain) sequence with its context. Its antigen is unidentified. The sample originates from a study of circulating tumor DNA in untreated peripheral T-cell lymphoma. Study-wide points: Baseline tissues yielded approximately 83% and baseline serum around 65% tumor-specific clonotype detection.

With V trimmed by 2 bases and J by 7 bases, 6 bases remained unmatched. The CDR3 loop spans 14 amino acids. The germline gives CDR1 ENHRY, CDR2 SYGVKD. Before treatment, baseline tumor tissue was collected for sequencing. Some clones are missing from TCRdb's copy, which holds only in-frame ones; the method was immunoSEQ multiplex PCR. The sample includes roughly 10,000 clones, under 80% of them seen just once. The clonotype was recovered from a human donor with peripheral T-cell lymphoma. What was sequenced was tumor tissue. The chain links TRBV10-3 to TRBJ1-2; 8 bases line up with TRBD1. Written as DNA, the CDR3 is TGTGCCATCAGTGAGGACAGGGGAGGAGGTGGCTACACCTTC. This translates into CAISEDRGGGGYTF.